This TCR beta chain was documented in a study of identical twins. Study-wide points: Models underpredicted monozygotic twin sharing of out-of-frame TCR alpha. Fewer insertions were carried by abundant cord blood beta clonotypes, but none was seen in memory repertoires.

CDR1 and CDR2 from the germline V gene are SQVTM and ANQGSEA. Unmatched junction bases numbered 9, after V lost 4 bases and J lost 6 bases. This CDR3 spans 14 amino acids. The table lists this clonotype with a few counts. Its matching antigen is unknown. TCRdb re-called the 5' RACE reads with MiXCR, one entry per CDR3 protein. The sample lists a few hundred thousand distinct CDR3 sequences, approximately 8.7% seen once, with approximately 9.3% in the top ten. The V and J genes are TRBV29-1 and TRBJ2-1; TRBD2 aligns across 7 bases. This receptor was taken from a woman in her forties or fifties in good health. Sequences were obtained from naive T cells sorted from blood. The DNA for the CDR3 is TGCAGCGTTGCCCAGCGGGGCGGGGGCAATGAGCAGTTCTTC. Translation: CSVAQRGGGNEQFF.